This T cell receptor beta chain was recovered during a study of technical replicates of blood from a few donors. Trimming cost V 5 bases and J 6 bases, with 17 bases left between them. The germline gives CDR1 SGHVS, CDR2 FNYEAQ. This CDR3 contains 15 residues. The protocol was immunoSEQ multiplex PCR, while the TCRdb copy is restricted to in-frame clones and leaves out a portion. The sample holds 75,000 to 95,000 clones, 95% seen once. This clonotype was sampled from a human donor in good health. Material: T cells isolated from PBMCs. The gene calls are TRBV7-6 and TRBJ2-1, with D possibly being TRBD1 (6 bases). The CDR3 bases are TGTGCCAGCAGCCAGGCCGAAACAGGGTTCAATGAGCAGTTCTTC. This encodes CASSQAETGFNEQFF.